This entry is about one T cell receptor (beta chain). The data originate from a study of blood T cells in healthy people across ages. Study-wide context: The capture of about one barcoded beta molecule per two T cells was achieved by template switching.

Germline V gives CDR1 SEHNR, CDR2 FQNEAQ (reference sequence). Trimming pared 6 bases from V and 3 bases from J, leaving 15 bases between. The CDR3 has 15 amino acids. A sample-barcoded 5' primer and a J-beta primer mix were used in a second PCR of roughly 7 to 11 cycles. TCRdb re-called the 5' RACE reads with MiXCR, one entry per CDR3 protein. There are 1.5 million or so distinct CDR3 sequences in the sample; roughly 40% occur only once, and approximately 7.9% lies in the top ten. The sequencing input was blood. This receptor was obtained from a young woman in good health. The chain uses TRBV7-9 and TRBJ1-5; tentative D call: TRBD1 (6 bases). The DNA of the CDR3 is TGTGCCAGCAGTCCCACCGGGACAACCAATCAGCCCCAGCATTTT. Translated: CASSPTGTTNQPQHF. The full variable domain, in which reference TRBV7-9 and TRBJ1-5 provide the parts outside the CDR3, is DTGVSQNPRHKITKRGQNVTFRCDPISEHNRLYWYRQTLGQGPEFLTYFQNEAQLEKSRLLSDRFSAERPKGSFSTLEIQRTEQGDSAMYLCASSPTGTTNQPQHFGDGTRLSIL.